Below, 24 T cell receptor beta chains from the same sample are listed, as sequenced in a study of beta chain features in type 1 diabetes. The study, taken as a whole, reports: Shortening of TCRB CDR3s, moderate but significant, appeared in all four CD4+ subsets of Type 1 diabetes patients.

Antigens for these TCRs are unknown. The whole isolated RNA underwent reverse transcription, so sequencing captured expressed TCRB transcripts. Sequencing was performed with immunoSEQ multiplex PCR; in TCRdb, only in-frame clones are kept and a portion is missing. The table records 150,000 to 200,000 clones, 8% to 8.5% of them present only once. The sequenced sample was central memory CD4+ T cells from blood. These receptors were obtained from a woman aged 18 to 35 with type 1 diabetes.

This clone was counted ten times or more. This chain uses TRBV29-1 with TRBJ2-3; unclear D gene. The CDR3 loop spans 13 amino acids. V lost 0 bases and J 1 base, leaving 5 bases between the germline ends. Germline CDR1 reads SQVTM; CDR2 reads ANQGSEA. DNA for the CDR3: TGCAGCGTTGAAGATACAGGCACAGATACGCAGTATTTT. Residues: CSVEDTGTDTQYF.

This chain links TRBV28 with TRBJ2-5; 9 nucleotides align to TRBD1. The CDR3 length is 16 residues. Germline loops: CDR1 MDHEN, CDR2 SYDVKM. V was pared by 3 bases and J by 5 bases, with 10 bases of the junction left unmatched. CDR3 nucleotide sequence: TGTGCCAGCAGTTTTCGGTTCGGGACAGGGCACGAGACCCAGTACTTC. Its protein product is CASSFRFGTGHETQYF. The entire variable domain, with the rest obtained from reference TRBV28 and TRBJ2-5, is as follows: DVKVTQSSRYLVKRTGEKVFLECVQDMDHENMFWYRQDPGLGLRLIYFSYDVKMKEKGDIPEGYSVSREKKERFSLILESASTNQTSMYLCASSFRFGTGHETQYFGPGTRLLVL.

The genes are TRBV27 and TRBJ1-4, with TRBD1 matching over 7 bases. From germline, CDR1 is MNHEY and CDR2 SMNVEV (reference sequence). V shed 2 bases, J shed 8 bases, and the junction held 5 bases outside the gene matches. This CDR3 region has 14 residues. The CDR3, as DNA: TGTGCCAGCAGTTTAAGGGGACAGTTCGAAAAACTGTTTTTT. Translation gives CASSLRGQFEKLFF.

This chain links TRBV6-5 with TRBJ1-6; no definite D call. The germline V gene encodes CDR1 MNHEY and CDR2 SVGAGI. V shed 10 bases and J shed 8 bases, with 9 bases lying between them. The CDR3 length is 11 residues. The CDR3 loop reads CATGFDSPLHF. In DNA form, the CDR3 reads TGTGCCACCGGGTTTGATTCACCCCTCCACTTT.

This clone appeared a few times. J is TRBJ2-7 and V is TRBV19, with a tentative D call TRBD1 (6 bases). V was cut by 5 bases and J by 2 bases, with 13 bases left in between. The germline V gene encodes CDR1 LNHDA and CDR2 SQIVND (reference sequence). This CDR3 has 14 amino acids. CDR3 sequence (DNA): TGTGCCAGTAGTTTAACAGGGACCACCTACGAGCAGTACTTC. Translating it yields CASSLTGTTYEQYF.

This clone was counted a few times. The chain combines TRBV11-2 with TRBJ1-6; D is unresolved. CDR1 and CDR2 from the germline V gene are SGHAT and FQNNGV. Trimming stripped 0 bases from V and 5 bases from J, with 5 bases between. This CDR3 has 14 amino acids. The CDR3 DNA follows: TGTGCCAGCAGCTTAGATATCGATAATTCACCCCTCCACTTT. Protein sequence: CASSLDIDNSPLHF.

This clone was found many times. This chain connects TRBV15 to TRBJ2-3; maybe TRBD2 (5 bases). This CDR3 comprises 12 residues. Trimming shortened V by 0 bases and J by 11 bases, and 9 bases separated the two germline ends. The germline V gene encodes CDR1 LNHNV and CDR2 YYDKDF (reference sequence). The CDR3 spells CATSRDEREQYF. In nucleotides, the CDR3 is TGTGCCACCAGCAGAGATGAGAGGGAGCAGTATTTT.

The chain employs TRBV30 and TRBJ2-3, with 12 bases lining up with TRBD2. The germline gives CDR1 GTSNPN, CDR2 SVGIG (reference sequence). With 5 bases clipped from V and 4 bases from J, the junction kept 4 bases outside the gene matches. The CDR3 covers 14 residues. The CDR3 nucleotides read TGTGCCTGGCGACTAGCGGGAGCGGCAGATACGCAGTATTTT. Encoded protein: CAWRLAGAADTQYF.

J is TRBJ2-5 and V is TRBV10-3; 10 bases fit TRBD2. Germline values: CDR1 ENHRY, CDR2 SYGVKD. The ends lost 2 bases at V and 6 bases at J; junction bases unmatched: 6. The length of the CDR3 is 15 residues. The DNA of the CDR3 is TGTGCCATCAGTGAGCGGCTAGCGGGGGAGCAGACCCAGTACTTC. Amino acids: CAISERLAGEQTQYF.

This clone came up many times. As DNA, the CDR3 is TGTGCCAGCCAGACGACGGGTCTTAATGAAAAACTGTTTTTT. Its translation: CASQTTGLNEKLFF. V is TRBV7-9 and J is TRBJ1-4; D gene ambiguous. With 8 bases removed from V and 4 bases from J, the gap between germline ends came to 14 bases. The CDR3 is 14 residues long. CDR1 is SEHNR and CDR2 is FQNEAQ in the germline V gene (reference sequence).

The V gene is TRBV11-3, the J gene TRBJ2-5; 8 bases agree with TRBD1. V lost 5 bases, J lost 6 bases, and 8 bases stayed unmatched. The CDR3 covers 14 residues. Germline values: CDR1 SGHNT, CDR2 YENEEA. CDR3 protein: CASSTRDRRQTQYF. CDR3 nucleotide sequence: TGTGCCAGCAGCACTCGGGACAGGAGGCAGACCCAGTACTTC.

This clone was seen a handful of times. The chain employs TRBV19 and TRBJ2-7; no reliable D call. Germline V gene lookup returns CDR1 LNHDA and CDR2 SQIVND (reference sequence). The CDR3 runs to 11 residues. V shed 5 bases and J shed 3 bases, with 5 bases lying between them. Here the CDR3 DNA reads TGTGCCAGTAGTCCCAACTACGAGCAGTACTTC. Residues: CASSPNYEQYF.

J is TRBJ1-4 and V is TRBV6-5; D perhaps matches TRBD1 (5 bases). The CDR3 runs 13 residues. V lost 10 bases to trimming and J lost 8 bases, with 17 bases between them. In germline, CDR1 is MNHEY, CDR2 SVGAGI. The CDR3 nucleotides read TGTGCCACCTCTTCAGGGCAGCGCGAAAAACTGTTTTTT. It translates to CATSSGQREKLFF.

A note on this clone: This sample includes further DNA sequences coding for the same CDR3. The chain recombines TRBV29-1 with TRBJ2-7, with D possibly TRBD1 on 5 matching bases. CDR1 is SQVTM, CDR2 ANQGSEA, per germline. Trimming took off 6 bases at V and 4 bases at J, with 10 bases between the two ends. CDR3 length equals 11 residues. DNA of the CDR3: TGCAGCGTCACCCAGGGTTACGAGCAGTACTTC. Encoded protein: CSVTQGYEQYF.

This rearrangement joins TRBV11-3 to TRBJ2-7; TRBD2 agrees at 10 bases. V lost 4 bases and J lost 5; bases outside the gene matches: 8. The V gene's germline CDR1 is SGHNT and CDR2 YENEEA. This CDR3 spans 15 amino acids. In nucleotides, the CDR3 is TGTGCCAGCAGCTCCACTAGCGGGAAAATCCACGAGCAGTACTTC. It specifies CASSSTSGKIHEQYF.

This clone was detected a few times. The chain employs TRBV30 and TRBJ2-4, with TRBD1 as a possible D gene (5 bases). The CDR3 has 13 residues. The V and J ends lost 0 bases and 4 bases respectively, with 7 bases between them. Per the germline V gene, CDR1 is GTSNPN and CDR2 is SVGIG (reference sequence). CDR3 DNA: TGTGCCTGGAGTGTAGACAGAAAAAACATTCAGTACTTC. This gives the protein CAWSVDRKNIQYF. Based on the CDR3 plus reference TRBV30 and TRBJ2-4, the full variable domain is SQTIHQWPATLVQPVGSPLSLECTVEGTSNPNLYWYRQAAGRGLQLLFYSVGIGQISSEVPQNLSASRPQDRQFILSSKKLLLSDSGFYLCAWSVDRKNIQYFGAGTRLSVL.

This clone was seen more than once but under ten times. The chain combines TRBV2 with TRBJ2-7; D is perhaps TRBD1 (6 bases). This CDR3 contains 13 residues. Germline V gene sequence: CDR1 SNHLY, CDR2 FYNNEI. Between the trimmed V and J ends, which lost 4 bases and 1 base, there was a span of 8 bases. CDR3 DNA sequence: TGTGCCAGCAGTGTCGGGACATCCTACGAGCAGTACTTC. It translates to CASSVGTSYEQYF.

This clone was counted between two and nine times. CDR3 in amino acids: CASSGELVFTGELFF. DNA for the CDR3: TGTGCCAGCAGCGGAGAACTAGTGTTCACCGGGGAGCTGTTTTTT. The chain is built from TRBV28 and TRBJ2-2, with a tentative D call TRBD2 (5 bases). Germline values: CDR1 MDHEN, CDR2 SYDVKM. V gave up 6 bases and J gave up 4 bases, with 15 bases separating them. This CDR3 spans 15 amino acids.

This chain uses TRBV11-3 with TRBJ2-3, with D tentatively TRBD1 (5 bases). CDR1 and CDR2 (germline): SGHNT, YENEEA. The CDR3 has 15 amino acids. Trimming shortened V by 2 bases and J by 1 base, and 10 bases separated the two germline ends. In DNA, the CDR3 is TGTGCCAGCAGCTTACATGGGGCTGGCACAGATACGCAGTATTTT. Its protein product is CASSLHGAGTDTQYF.

The gene calls are TRBV5-4 and TRBJ2-2, with a weak D call TRBD2 (5 bases). CDR3 length: 15 amino acids. V shed 0 bases and J shed 8 bases, with 14 bases lying between them. The V gene's germline CDR1 is SGHNT and CDR2 YYREEE (reference sequence). CDR3 coding DNA: TGTGCCAGCAGCTTGGCCCTAGCCTCCGCTGGGGAGCTGTTTTTT. Protein: CASSLALASAGELFF.

CDR3 residues: CASSLVVLEQYF. The CDR3 region has the DNA TGTGCCAGCAGCTTAGTAGTTCTCGAGCAGTACTTC. The chain couples TRBV11-2 to TRBJ2-7; D remains ambiguous. The germline V and J ends were trimmed by 1 base and 6 bases, with 7 bases remaining between them. The CDR3 covers 12 residues. Germline assignment: CDR1 SGHAT and CDR2 FQNNGV.

The rearrangement links TRBV5-5 to TRBJ1-5; TRBD1 aligns across 7 bases. Losses at the gene ends were 4 bases for V and 3 bases for J; bases not matched to a gene: 7. The CDR3 totals 15 residues. Germline lookup yields CDR1 SGHKS and CDR2 YYEKEE (reference sequence). The DNA of the CDR3 is TGTGCCAGCAGCCCCGGTGGGACAGACAATCAGCCCCAGCATTTT. Protein product: CASSPGGTDNQPQHF. The complete variable domain, with remaining parts taken from reference TRBV5-5 and TRBJ1-5, reads DAGVTQSPTHLIKTRGQQVTLRCSPISGHKSVSWYQQVLGQGPQFIFQYYEKEERGRGNFPDRFSARQFPNYSSELNVNALLLGDSALYLCASSPGGTDNQPQHFGDGTRLSIL.

The chain has TRBV23-1 and TRBJ2-3; TRBD2 agrees at 11 bases. TRBV23-1 is an open reading frame whose function is uncertain. V trimming: 1 base; J trimming: 0 bases; junction bases outside the gene matches: 9. The CDR3 has 19 amino acids. The DNA for the CDR3 is TGCGCCAGCAGTCAATGGAAATGCTTAGCGGGAGGGAGCACAGATACGCAGTATTTT. Translated: CASSQWKCLAGGSTDTQYF.

This clone was counted at least ten times. This chain joins TRBV29-1 and TRBJ2-7; 9 bases map to TRBD2. CDR1 is SQVTM and CDR2 is ANQGSEA in the germline V gene. The CDR3 has 15 residues. After removal of 4 bases from V and 6 bases from J, the junction contained 13 bases not matched to a gene. The CDR3 here is CSVGSRASGKGEQYF. The DNA of the CDR3 is TGCAGCGTTGGTAGTCGGGCTAGCGGGAAAGGCGAGCAGTACTTC.